This paragraph covers one TCR beta chain sequence. The antigen is not known. The data are from a study of cytomegalovirus exposure and HLA in healthy donors. V gave up 1 base and J gave up 1 base, with 5 bases separating them. CDR3 length: 14 amino acids. Germline values: CDR1 SGHRS, CDR2 YFSETQ. 60 Vbeta and 13 Jbeta primers were used in PCR. The repertoire was sequenced with immunoSEQ multiplex PCR; TCRdb's copy has only in-frame clones and lacks some. The table shows approximately 180,000 clones, with more than 60% occurring only once. Findings of the study overall: Testing in vitro showed a few CMV-associated chains specific for CMV antigens. The authors later linked a missense DCLRE1C variant to TCR beta V- and J-gene trimming.

The chain has TRBV5-1 and TRBJ1-4; D uncertain. Sequenced sample: PBMCs. This TCR came from a woman aged 55-69 years in good health and CMV-seropositive. CDR3 protein: CASSLPGTNEKLFF. DNA for the CDR3: TGCGCCAGCAGCTTGCCCGGAACTAATGAAAAACTGTTTTTT.